Sequencing of this T cell receptor (beta chain) was carried out in a study of OX40 agonist ivuxolimab in advanced cancers. Study details: People in dose escalation had one of these cancers: hepatocellular carcinoma, melanoma, renal cell or head and neck cancer. Partial responses occurred in Three dose-escalation patients, one with hepatocellular carcinoma and two with cutaneous melanoma.

Germline V gene data show CDR1 as SGHTA and CDR2 as FQGNSA. The CDR3 has 15 residues. After removal of 5 bases from V and 5 bases from J, the junction contained 6 bases not matched to a gene. Clones were read by immunoSEQ multiplex PCR, and TCRdb kept only the in-frame ones, dropping some. Among 22,000 or so clones listed, roughly 82% were seen once. This clone was detected only once. Sampled blood was obtained at baseline, cycle 4 day 1, and cycle 7 day 1. Sequenced material: CD4+ or CD8+ T cells sorted from blood, taken in a trial of the OX40 agonist ivuxolimab. The sequence was collected from an adult with an advanced solid tumor such as melanoma, head and neck, liver or kidney cancer. The chain recombines TRBV7-2 with TRBJ2-2; 9 nucleotides agree with TRBD2. The CDR3 sequence is CASSPAGGPTGELFF. Written as DNA, the CDR3 is TGTGCCAGCAGCCCCGCGGGGGGGCCAACCGGGGAGCTGTTTTTT.